Below are 2 T cell receptor beta chains sequenced from a single sample in a study of OX40 agonist ivuxolimab in advanced cancers. Assay: immunoSEQ multiplex PCR; the TCRdb copy retains only in-frame clones and omits some. The sample records 75,000 to 100,000 clones, 91% being singletons. The sequencing used CD4+ or CD8+ T cells sorted from blood, collected in a trial of the OX40 agonist ivuxolimab. The origin of the receptors is an adult with an advanced solid tumor such as melanoma, head and neck, liver or kidney cancer.

The rearrangement links TRBV7-3 to TRBJ2-2; D not certain. Germline V gene data show CDR1 as SGHTA and CDR2 as FQGTGA. CDR3 length: 13 residues. V was shortened by 4 bases and J by 5 bases, with 8 bases between the two germline ends. CDR3 region: CASSSSLTGELFF. The CDR3 nucleotides are TGTGCCAGCAGCTCCTCCTTAACCGGGGAGCTGTTTTTT.

This sequence joins TRBV28 and TRBJ2-4; a weak D match, TRBD2 (6 bases). Trimming pared 3 bases from V and 0 bases from J, leaving 18 bases between. Germline V gene lookup returns CDR1 MDHEN and CDR2 SYDVKM. The CDR3 has 18 amino acids. The CDR3 reads CASSLNTRGFLAKNIQYF. CDR3 coding DNA: TGTGCCAGCAGTTTGAACACCCGGGGGTTTCTAGCCAAAAACATTCAGTACTTC.